The clone carrying this T cell receptor (beta chain) showed up just once. The source of the sample is a study of blood T cell repertoires in COVID-19. Overall study: Sites in the United States, Italy and Spain provided acute and convalescent COVID-19 samples. In each case, the material was cDNA or gDNA derived from T cells, B-cell-depleted T cells, or PBMCs.

CDR3 length equals 15 residues. Authors' processing steps: Amplifying reference gene primers gave estimates of nucleated cell counts. Libraries were prepared by immunoSEQ multiplex PCR; TCRdb keeps only in-frame clonotypes and omits some of them. V, J and clone size reflect that table, while D and trimming were determined from the DNA. Of about 150,000 clones in the sample, about 80% were seen once. The chain employs TRBV21-1 and TRBJ2-7; the DNA was not used to check the table's D call, TRBD1. TRBV21-1 is classified as a pseudogene. The clonotype comes from a woman at least 80 years old with acute or convalescent COVID-19. The sample was peripheral blood. For the CDR3, the DNA is TGTGCCAGCAGCAAACTCCGACAGGGAATCCACGAGCAGTACTTC. This translates into CASSKLRQGIHEQYF.